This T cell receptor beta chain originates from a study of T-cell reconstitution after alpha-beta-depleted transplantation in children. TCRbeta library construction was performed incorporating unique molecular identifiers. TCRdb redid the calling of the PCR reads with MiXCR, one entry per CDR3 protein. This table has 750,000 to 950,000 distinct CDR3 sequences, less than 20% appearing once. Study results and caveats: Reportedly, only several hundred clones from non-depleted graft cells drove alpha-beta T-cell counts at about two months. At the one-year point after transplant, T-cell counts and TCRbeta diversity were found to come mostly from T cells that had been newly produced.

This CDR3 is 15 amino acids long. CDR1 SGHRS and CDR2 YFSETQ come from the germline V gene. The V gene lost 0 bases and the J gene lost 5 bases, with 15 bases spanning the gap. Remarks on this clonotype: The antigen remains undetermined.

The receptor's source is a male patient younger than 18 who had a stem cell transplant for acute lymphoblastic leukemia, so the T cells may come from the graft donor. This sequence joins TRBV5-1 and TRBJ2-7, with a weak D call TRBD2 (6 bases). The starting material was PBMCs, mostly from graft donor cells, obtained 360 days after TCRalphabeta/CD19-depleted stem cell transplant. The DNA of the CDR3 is TGCGCCAGCAGCTTGGGGCGGGGAGAGGGCCACGAGCAGTACTTC. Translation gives CASSLGRGEGHEQYF. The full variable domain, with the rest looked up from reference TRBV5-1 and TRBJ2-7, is KAGVTQTPRYLIKTRGQQVTLSCSPISGHRSVSWYQQTPGQGLQFLFEYFSETQRNKGNFPGRFSGRQFSNSRSEMNVSTLELGDSALYLCASSLGRGEGHEQYFGPGTRLTVT.